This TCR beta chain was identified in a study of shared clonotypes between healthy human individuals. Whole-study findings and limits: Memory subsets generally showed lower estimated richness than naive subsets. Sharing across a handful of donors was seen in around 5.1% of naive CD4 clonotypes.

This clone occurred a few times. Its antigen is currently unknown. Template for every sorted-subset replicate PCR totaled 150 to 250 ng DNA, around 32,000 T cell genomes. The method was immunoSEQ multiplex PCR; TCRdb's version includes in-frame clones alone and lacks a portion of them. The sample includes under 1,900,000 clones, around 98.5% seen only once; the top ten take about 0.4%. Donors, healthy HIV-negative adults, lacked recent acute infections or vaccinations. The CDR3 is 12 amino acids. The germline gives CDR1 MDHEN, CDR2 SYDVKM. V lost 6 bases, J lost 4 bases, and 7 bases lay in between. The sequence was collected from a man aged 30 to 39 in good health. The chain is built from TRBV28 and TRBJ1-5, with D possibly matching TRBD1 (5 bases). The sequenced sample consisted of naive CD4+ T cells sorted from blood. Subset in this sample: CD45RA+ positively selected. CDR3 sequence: CASSRANQPQHF. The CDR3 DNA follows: TGTGCCAGCAGCAGGGCGAATCAGCCCCAGCATTTT.